This is a list of T cell receptor beta chains from one sample in a study of blood T cell repertoires in COVID-19. TCRdb's table, derived via immunoSEQ multiplex PCR, lists solely in-frame clones and lacks some. Among about 100,000 clones listed, about four fifths were seen once. Sequences were obtained from peripheral blood. Source of these receptors: a woman older than 75 with active or convalescent COVID-19. CDR3s include the opening cysteine and the closing phenylalanine or tryptophan. Each record gives: D gene, J gene, clone size, V gene, CDR3 protein, CDR3 DNA. D genes are given only for firm matches. Not all rows give a size; the values are once, few, many and, for expanded clones, a class.

d_gene: NA
j_gene: TRBJ1-4
abundance: NA
v_gene: TRBV27
CDR3aa: CASSSGQNNEKLFF
CDR3nt: TGTGCCAGCAGTTCCGGACAGAATAATGAAAAACTGTTTTTT

d_gene: TRBD1
j_gene: TRBJ1-1
abundance: NA
v_gene: TRBV5-1
CDR3aa: CASSFRGRDGRNTEAFF
CDR3nt: TGTGCCAGCAGCTTTAGGGGGCGCGATGGAAGGAACACTGAAGCTTTCTTT

d_gene: TRBD2
j_gene: TRBJ2-3
abundance: NA
v_gene: TRBV28
CDR3aa: CASSLYAPGRADTQYF
CDR3nt: TGTGCCAGCAGTTTATATGCTCCTGGGAGGGCAGATACGCAGTATTTT

d_gene: NA
j_gene: TRBJ2-1
abundance: NA
v_gene: TRBV25-1
CDR3aa: CASGKTGVNEQFF
CDR3nt: TGTGCCAGCGGAAAGACAGGAGTAAATGAGCAGTTCTTC

d_gene: NA
j_gene: TRBJ2-5
abundance: NA
v_gene: TRBV4-1
CDR3aa: CASSQGLRGETQYF
CDR3nt: TGCGCCAGCAGCCAAGGGTTACGGGGGGAGACCCAGTACTTC

d_gene: NA
j_gene: TRBJ2-2
abundance: NA
v_gene: TRBV6-5
CDR3aa: CASSNRVDTGELFF
CDR3nt: TGTGCCAGCAGTAACAGGGTCGACACCGGGGAGCTGTTTTTT

d_gene: NA
j_gene: TRBJ1-5
abundance: NA
v_gene: TRBV28
CDR3aa: CASRPGQNNQPQHF
CDR3nt: TGTGCCAGCAGGCCCGGACAGAACAATCAGCCCCAGCATTTT

d_gene: NA
j_gene: TRBJ2-1
abundance: NA
v_gene: TRBV23-1
CDR3aa: CASSPQGDEQFF
CDR3nt: TGCGCCAGCAGTCCCCAGGGCGATGAGCAGTTCTTC

d_gene: NA
j_gene: TRBJ2-1
abundance: NA
v_gene: TRBV4-2
CDR3aa: CASTPGGGGSFFF
CDR3nt: TGTGCCAGCACCCCGGGTGGGGGCGGGAGTTTTTTCTTC

d_gene: NA
j_gene: TRBJ2-7
abundance: NA
v_gene: TRBV30
CDR3aa: CAWSVRGQGRPFYEQYF
CDR3nt: TGTGCCTGGAGTGTAAGGGGTCAGGGGCGACCATTCTACGAGCAGTACTTC

d_gene: NA
j_gene: TRBJ1-2
abundance: NA
v_gene: TRBV7-9
CDR3aa: CASSLAGGEGYTF
CDR3nt: TGTGCCAGCAGCTTAGCCGGGGGAGAAGGCTACACCTTC

d_gene: TRBD2
j_gene: TRBJ2-1
abundance: NA
v_gene: TRBV11-2
CDR3aa: CASSREASGRLNEQFF
CDR3nt: TGTGCCAGCAGCCGAGAAGCTAGCGGGAGACTCAATGAGCAGTTCTTC

d_gene: NA
j_gene: TRBJ1-1
abundance: NA
v_gene: TRBV10-3
CDR3aa: CAISGGDTEAFF
CDR3nt: TGTGCCATCAGTGGGGGAGACACTGAAGCTTTCTTT

d_gene: NA
j_gene: TRBJ2-2
abundance: NA
v_gene: TRBV7-3
CDR3aa: CASSLTAGGTGELFF
CDR3nt: TGTGCCAGCAGCTTAACGGCCGGGGGAACCGGGGAGCTGTTTTTT

d_gene: NA
j_gene: TRBJ2-3
abundance: NA
v_gene: TRBV9
CDR3aa: CASSVDTSTDTQYF
CDR3nt: TGTGCCAGCAGCGTGGACACCAGCACAGATACGCAGTATTTT

d_gene: TRBD1
j_gene: TRBJ1-6
abundance: NA
v_gene: TRBV7-8
CDR3aa: CASSRQGDNSPLHF
CDR3nt: TGTGCCAGCAGTAGACAGGGTGATAATTCACCCCTCCACTTT

d_gene: NA
j_gene: TRBJ2-5
abundance: few
v_gene: TRBV7-2
CDR3aa: CASSLAASDAEAQYF
CDR3nt: TGTGCCAGCAGCTTAGCTGCGTCAGATGCAGAGGCCCAGTACTTC

d_gene: NA
j_gene: TRBJ2-4
abundance: NA
v_gene: TRBV27
CDR3aa: CASSPGKTKNIQYF
CDR3nt: TGTGCCAGCAGCCCCGGGAAAACAAAAAACATTCAGTACTTC

d_gene: NA
j_gene: TRBJ2-3
abundance: few
v_gene: TRBV2
CDR3aa: CASSEGLGLGTDTQYF
CDR3nt: TGTGCCAGCAGTGAAGGGTTGGGACTGGGCACAGATACGCAGTATTTT

d_gene: TRBD2
j_gene: TRBJ2-5
abundance: NA
v_gene: TRBV15
CDR3aa: CATSWGLAAIQETQYF
CDR3nt: TGTGCCACCAGCTGGGGACTAGCGGCAATCCAAGAGACCCAGTACTTC

d_gene: NA
j_gene: TRBJ1-2
abundance: NA
v_gene: TRBV3-1/TRBV3-2
CDR3aa: CASSQVQGADGYTF
CDR3nt: TGTGCCAGCAGCCAAGTGCAAGGGGCCGATGGCTACACCTTC

d_gene: TRBD2
j_gene: TRBJ2-2
abundance: NA
v_gene: TRBV7-9
CDR3aa: CASSPWGGTGELFF
CDR3nt: TGTGCCAGCAGTCCCTGGGGAGGGACCGGGGAGCTGTTTTTT

d_gene: TRBD2
j_gene: TRBJ2-5
abundance: few
v_gene: TRBV27
CDR3aa: CASSFRLAGETQYF
CDR3nt: TGTGCCAGCAGTTTCAGACTAGCGGGAGAGACCCAGTACTTC

d_gene: TRBD1
j_gene: TRBJ2-7
abundance: NA
v_gene: TRBV28
CDR3aa: CASSSSGTGDYEQYF
CDR3nt: TGTGCCAGCAGTTCTTCCGGGACAGGGGACTACGAGCAGTACTTC

d_gene: NA
j_gene: TRBJ2-3
abundance: NA
v_gene: TRBV29-1
CDR3aa: CSVKPDTSTDTQYF
CDR3nt: TGCAGCGTTAAACCGGACACGAGCACAGATACGCAGTATTTT

d_gene: TRBD1
j_gene: TRBJ1-4
abundance: NA
v_gene: TRBV18
CDR3aa: CASSPPRQGSGKLFF
CDR3nt: TGTGCCAGCTCACCACCGCGACAGGGGTCAGGAAAACTGTTTTTT

d_gene: NA
j_gene: TRBJ1-1
abundance: NA
v_gene: TRBV3-1/TRBV3-2
CDR3aa: CASSHRDLGAFF
CDR3nt: TGTGCCAGCAGTCACAGGGACCTGGGGGCTTTCTTT

d_gene: TRBD1
j_gene: TRBJ2-5
abundance: NA
v_gene: TRBV2
CDR3aa: CASSAAQGAWETQYF
CDR3nt: TGTGCCAGCAGTGCCGCACAGGGGGCTTGGGAGACCCAGTACTTC

d_gene: TRBD2
j_gene: TRBJ2-3
abundance: NA
v_gene: TRBV7-6
CDR3aa: CASSVSGRANTDTQYF
CDR3nt: TGTGCCAGCAGCGTTAGCGGGAGGGCCAACACAGATACGCAGTATTTT

d_gene: TRBD2
j_gene: TRBJ2-7
abundance: once
v_gene: TRBV6-1
CDR3aa: CASSAPLAGGPRIHEQYF
CDR3nt: TGTGCCAGCAGTGCCCCCCTAGCGGGAGGGCCGAGGATCCACGAGCAGTACTTC

d_gene: TRBD1
j_gene: TRBJ1-6
abundance: NA
v_gene: TRBV28
CDR3aa: CASRPGQGRVSPLHF
CDR3nt: TGTGCCAGCAGGCCGGGACAGGGAAGGGTTTCACCCCTCCACTTT

d_gene: TRBD1
j_gene: TRBJ1-2
abundance: NA
v_gene: TRBV13
CDR3aa: CASSTNDRGQGGYTF
CDR3nt: TGTGCCAGCAGCACAAACGACAGGGGGCAGGGTGGCTACACCTTC

d_gene: NA
j_gene: TRBJ2-3
abundance: NA
v_gene: TRBV11-3
CDR3aa: CASSLAPVDTQYF
CDR3nt: TGTGCCAGCAGCTTAGCCCCCGTGGATACGCAGTATTTT

d_gene: NA
j_gene: TRBJ1-1
abundance: NA
v_gene: TRBV5-1
CDR3aa: CASRLGAQNTEAFF
CDR3nt: TGCGCCAGTCGGCTGGGGGCCCAGAACACTGAAGCTTTCTTT

d_gene: TRBD1
j_gene: TRBJ2-2
abundance: NA
v_gene: TRBV7-2
CDR3aa: CASRRQGANTGELFF
CDR3nt: TGTGCCAGCAGGCGACAGGGGGCGAACACCGGGGAGCTGTTTTTT

d_gene: NA
j_gene: TRBJ1-5
abundance: NA
v_gene: TRBV25-1
CDR3aa: CASSGVNQPQHF
CDR3nt: TGTGCCAGCAGTGGCGTGAATCAGCCCCAGCATTTT

d_gene: NA
j_gene: TRBJ2-1
abundance: few
v_gene: TRBV6-2/TRBV6-3
CDR3aa: CASSYSLNSYNEQFF
CDR3nt: TGTGCCAGCAGTTACTCCCTAAACTCCTACAATGAGCAGTTCTTC

d_gene: NA
j_gene: TRBJ2-5
abundance: NA
v_gene: TRBV12-3/TRBV12-4
CDR3aa: CASSLAAETQYF
CDR3nt: TGTGCCAGCAGTTTAGCGGCAGAGACCCAGTACTTC

d_gene: TRBD1
j_gene: TRBJ2-2
abundance: NA
v_gene: TRBV6-4
CDR3aa: CASSVDRHTGELFF
CDR3nt: TGTGCCAGCAGTGTGGACAGGCACACCGGGGAGCTGTTTTTT

d_gene: NA
j_gene: TRBJ2-3
abundance: NA
v_gene: TRBV27
CDR3aa: CASSLNRLYSTDTQYF
CDR3nt: TGTGCCAGCAGTTTAAACAGGCTGTATAGCACAGATACGCAGTATTTT

d_gene: TRBD1
j_gene: TRBJ2-7
abundance: NA
v_gene: TRBV18
CDR3aa: CASSSRTGASYEQYF
CDR3nt: TGTGCCAGCTCATCAAGAACAGGGGCCTCCTACGAGCAGTACTTC

d_gene: TRBD1
j_gene: TRBJ1-6
abundance: NA
v_gene: TRBV25-1
CDR3aa: CASEGAGNSPLHF
CDR3nt: TGTGCCAGCGAGGGGGCGGGGAATTCACCCCTCCACTTT

d_gene: TRBD1
j_gene: TRBJ2-3
abundance: NA
v_gene: TRBV9
CDR3aa: CASSKRGDRVSDTQYF
CDR3nt: TGTGCCAGCTCTAAACGAGGGGACAGGGTCTCAGATACGCAGTATTTT

d_gene: NA
j_gene: TRBJ2-1
abundance: NA
v_gene: TRBV5-1
CDR3aa: CASSLGGSGSNEQFF
CDR3nt: TGCGCCAGCAGCCTCGGTGGGAGTGGGTCCAATGAGCAGTTCTTC

d_gene: NA
j_gene: TRBJ2-7
abundance: NA
v_gene: TRBV28
CDR3aa: CASSFDRILNEQYF
CDR3nt: TGTGCCAGCAGTTTCGACAGGATTTTGAACGAGCAGTACTTC

d_gene: NA
j_gene: TRBJ2-3
abundance: NA
v_gene: TRBV4-2
CDR3aa: CASSQGVAEAPDTQYF
CDR3nt: TGTGCCAGCAGCCAAGGGGTAGCGGAAGCCCCAGATACGCAGTATTTT